What follows describes a single T cell receptor beta chain. Clones were sequenced by immunoSEQ multiplex PCR, and TCRdb holds only the in-frame ones, with some missing. The table lists roughly 12,000 clones, 90% of them singletons, with roughly 74% in the top ten. This entry is derived from a study of OX40 agonist ivuxolimab in advanced cancers. Germline values: CDR1 LNHNV, CDR2 YYDKDF (reference sequence). This CDR3 contains 15 residues. The ends were cut back, 5 bases at V and 4 bases at J, with 16 bases in the middle. The clonotype was recovered from an adult with an advanced solid tumor such as melanoma, head and neck, liver or kidney cancer. This sample comprised CD4+ or CD8+ T cells sorted from blood, obtained in a trial of the OX40 agonist ivuxolimab. This chain joins TRBV15 and TRBJ2-3; no firm D call. The CDR3 DNA is TGTGCCACCAGCCGGATATCAACTCCTCCAGATACGCAGTATTTT. Its translation: CATSRISTPPDTQYF.